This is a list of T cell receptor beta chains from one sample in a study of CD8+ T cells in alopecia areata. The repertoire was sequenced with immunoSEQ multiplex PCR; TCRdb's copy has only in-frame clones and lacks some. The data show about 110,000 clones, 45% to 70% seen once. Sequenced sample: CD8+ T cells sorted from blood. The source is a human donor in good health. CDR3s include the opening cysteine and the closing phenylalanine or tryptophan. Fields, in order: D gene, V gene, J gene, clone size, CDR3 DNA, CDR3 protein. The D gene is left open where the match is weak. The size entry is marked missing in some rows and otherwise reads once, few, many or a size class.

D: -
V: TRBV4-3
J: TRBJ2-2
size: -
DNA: TGCGCCAGCAGCCAAGATTTGGGGACCGGGGAGCTGTTTTTT
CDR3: CASSQDLGTGELFF

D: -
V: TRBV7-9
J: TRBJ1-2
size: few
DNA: TGTGCCAGCAGCCCGGGGGGGATTGAGGATGGCTACACCTTC
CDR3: CASSPGGIEDGYTF

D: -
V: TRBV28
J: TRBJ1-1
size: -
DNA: TGTGCCAGCAGTTTATATAGGAACACTGAAGCTTTCTTT
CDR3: CASSLYRNTEAFF

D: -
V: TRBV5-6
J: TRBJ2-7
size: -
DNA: TGTGCCAGCAGCTTGGGGACAACTGGCGACGAGCAGTACTTC
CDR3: CASSLGTTGDEQYF

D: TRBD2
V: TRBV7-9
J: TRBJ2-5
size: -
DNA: TGTGCCAGCAGCTCAGCGGGGCAAGAGACCCAGTACTTC
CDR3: CASSSAGQETQYF

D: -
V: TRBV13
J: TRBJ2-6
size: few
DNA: TGTGCCAGCAGCCTCAGTATTCCCCCCTCTGGGGCCAACGTCCTGACTTTC
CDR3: CASSLSIPPSGANVLTF

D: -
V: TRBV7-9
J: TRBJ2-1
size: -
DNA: TGTGCCAGCAGCCCCACCGGTGTTCGGGGCAATGAGCAGTTCTTC
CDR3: CASSPTGVRGNEQFF

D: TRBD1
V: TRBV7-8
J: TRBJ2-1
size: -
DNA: TGTGCCAGCAGCGACCGGGACAGGGGGCACTATGAGCAGTTCTTC
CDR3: CASSDRDRGHYEQFF

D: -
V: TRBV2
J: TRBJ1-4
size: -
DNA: TGTGCCAGCAGTGAATGGCGTAATGAAAAACTGTTTTTT
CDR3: CASSEWRNEKLFF

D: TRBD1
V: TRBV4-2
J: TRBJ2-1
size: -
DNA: TGTGCCAGCAGCCAAGAGCAGGGGGCGCGTGTAAATGAGCAGTTCTTC
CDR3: CASSQEQGARVNEQFF

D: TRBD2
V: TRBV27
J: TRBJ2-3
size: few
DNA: TGTGCCAGCGCTGTAGCGGGGGGGCGTGTTACGCAGTATTTT
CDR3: CASAVAGGRVTQYF

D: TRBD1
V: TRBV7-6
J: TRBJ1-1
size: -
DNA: TGTGCCAGCAGCTTAGGTGGGACAGGTAACACTGAAGCTTTCTTT
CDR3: CASSLGGTGNTEAFF

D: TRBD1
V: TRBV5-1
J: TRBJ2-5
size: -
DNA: TGCGCCAGCAGCTTGGTCGGGACAGGGGAACAAGAGACCCAGTACTTC
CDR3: CASSLVGTGEQETQYF

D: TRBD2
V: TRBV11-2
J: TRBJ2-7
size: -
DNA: TGTGCCAGCAGCTTCGGGAGGGCGGACGAGCAGTACTTC
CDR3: CASSFGRADEQYF

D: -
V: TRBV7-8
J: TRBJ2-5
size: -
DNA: TGTGCCAGCAGCCCCGCGGTGGGGGGCCAAGAGACCCAGTACTTC
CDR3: CASSPAVGGQETQYF

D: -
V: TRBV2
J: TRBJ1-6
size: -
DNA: TGTGCCAGCATGTTAGGGGCGATTAATTCACCCCTCCACTTT
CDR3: CASMLGAINSPLHF

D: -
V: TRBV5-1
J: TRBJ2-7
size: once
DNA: TGCGCCAGCGGCACAGAGGAGAGCTCCTACGAGCAGTACTTC
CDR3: CASGTEESSYEQYF

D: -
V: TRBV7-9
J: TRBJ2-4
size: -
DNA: TGTGCCAGCACCACCGTGGGGGCAACACACCTTACGAGGAACATTCAGTACTTC
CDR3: CASTTVGATHLTRNIQYF